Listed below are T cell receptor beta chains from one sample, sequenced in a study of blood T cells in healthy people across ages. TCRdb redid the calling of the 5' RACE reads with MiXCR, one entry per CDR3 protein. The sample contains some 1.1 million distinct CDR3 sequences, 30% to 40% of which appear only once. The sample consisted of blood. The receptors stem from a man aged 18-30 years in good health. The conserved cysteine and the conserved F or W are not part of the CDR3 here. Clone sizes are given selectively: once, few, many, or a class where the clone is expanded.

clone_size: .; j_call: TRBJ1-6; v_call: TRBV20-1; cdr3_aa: SARIQTDSPLH
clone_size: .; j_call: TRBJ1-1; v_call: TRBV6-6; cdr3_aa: ASRSGILGTEAF
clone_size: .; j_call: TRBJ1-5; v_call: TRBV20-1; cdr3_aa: SAVERGTGVYHQPQH
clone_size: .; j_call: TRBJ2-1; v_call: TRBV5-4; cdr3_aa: ASSDRGGWNEQF
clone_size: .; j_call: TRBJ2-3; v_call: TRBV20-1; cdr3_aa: SDGRGGSTDTQY
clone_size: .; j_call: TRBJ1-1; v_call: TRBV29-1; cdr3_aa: SVETGWGTEAF
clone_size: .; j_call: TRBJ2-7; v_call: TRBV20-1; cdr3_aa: SARDSGGINEQY
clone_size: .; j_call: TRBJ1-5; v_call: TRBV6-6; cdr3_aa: AGSYYGNQPQH
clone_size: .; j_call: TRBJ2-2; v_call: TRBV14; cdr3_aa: ASSRRGPDTGELF
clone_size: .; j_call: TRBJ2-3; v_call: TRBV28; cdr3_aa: ASSPFYKVTSGLSSDTQY
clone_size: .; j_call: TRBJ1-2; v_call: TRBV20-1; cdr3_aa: SARNSGTGGYYGYT
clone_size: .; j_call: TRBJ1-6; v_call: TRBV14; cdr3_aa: ASSQESSRNSPLH
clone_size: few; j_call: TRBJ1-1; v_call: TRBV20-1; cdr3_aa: SAGQGSRAF
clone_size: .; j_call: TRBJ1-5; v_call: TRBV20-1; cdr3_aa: SARPGTGNQPLH
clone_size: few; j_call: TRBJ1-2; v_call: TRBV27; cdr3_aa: ASSDAGTGGHGYT
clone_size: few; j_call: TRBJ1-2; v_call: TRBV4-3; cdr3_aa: ASSQDSQYYGYT
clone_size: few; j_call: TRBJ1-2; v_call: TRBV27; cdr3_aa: ASSLSRQGGYGYT
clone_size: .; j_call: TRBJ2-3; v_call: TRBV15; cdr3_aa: ATSRDLRGTDTQY
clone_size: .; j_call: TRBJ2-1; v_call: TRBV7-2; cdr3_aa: ASSSDLQFTQETQF
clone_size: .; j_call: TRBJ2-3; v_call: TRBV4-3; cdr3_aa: ASSQVQGQDTLY
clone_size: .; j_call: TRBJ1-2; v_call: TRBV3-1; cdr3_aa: ASSQGQGGLYGYT
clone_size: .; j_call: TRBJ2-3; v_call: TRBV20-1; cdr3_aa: SASPPAGGYTDTQY
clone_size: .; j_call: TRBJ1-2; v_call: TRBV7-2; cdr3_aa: ASSPGRRQGYT
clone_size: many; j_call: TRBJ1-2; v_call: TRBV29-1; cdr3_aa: SVETRYGYT
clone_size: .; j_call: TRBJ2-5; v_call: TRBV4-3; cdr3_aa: ASSQERDSSLETQY
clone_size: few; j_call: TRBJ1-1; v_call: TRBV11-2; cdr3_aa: ASSGEERGGTEAF
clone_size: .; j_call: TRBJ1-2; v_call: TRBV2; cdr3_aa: ASSLKQDNYGYT
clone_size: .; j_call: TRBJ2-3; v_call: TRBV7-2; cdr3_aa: VSSLAGDTQY
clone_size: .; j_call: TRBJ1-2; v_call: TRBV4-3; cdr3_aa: ASSQVVQGTLFSVGYT
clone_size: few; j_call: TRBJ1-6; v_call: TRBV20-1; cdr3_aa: SARSTGVYNSPLH
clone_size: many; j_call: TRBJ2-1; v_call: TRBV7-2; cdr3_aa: ASSFGYEQF
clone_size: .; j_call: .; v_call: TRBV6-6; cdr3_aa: ASSYPRPGTSDYEQY
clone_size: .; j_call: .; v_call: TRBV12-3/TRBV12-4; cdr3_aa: ASIGETSSYNEQY
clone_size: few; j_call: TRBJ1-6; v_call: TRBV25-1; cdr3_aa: ASSDSRVGNSPLH
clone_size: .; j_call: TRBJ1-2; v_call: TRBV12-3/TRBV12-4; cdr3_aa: ASTQSGTGIHGYT
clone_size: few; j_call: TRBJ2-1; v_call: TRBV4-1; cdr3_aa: ASSQDAGPASYNEQF